The 17 T cell receptor beta chains presented below share a single source sample, sequenced in a study of blood T cell repertoires in COVID-19. Profiled with immunoSEQ multiplex PCR; TCRdb holds only in-frame clones, not every one. Among about 280,000 clones listed, approximately 82% were seen once. The sample was PBMCs or T cells enriched from blood (not recorded which). Receptors were obtained from a man in his forties or fifties who had been exposed to COVID-19.

The chain has TRBV2 and TRBJ2-1, with 8 positions matching TRBD2. The V segment lost 8 bases and the J segment 4 bases; nucleotides outside the gene matches: 10. The V gene's germline CDR1 is SNHLY and CDR2 FYNNEI. The CDR3 covers 15 residues. The CDR3: CASQDSSSGYNEQFF. As DNA, the CDR3 is TGTGCCAGCCAGGACAGTTCTAGCGGGTACAATGAGCAGTTCTTC.

The chain links TRBV11-2 to TRBJ2-1; tentatively, D is TRBD1 (6 bases). Germline loops: CDR1 SGHAT, CDR2 FQNNGV. The V end was cut by 7 bases, the J end by 10 bases, with 14 bases between. CDR3 length: 12 residues. Written as DNA, the CDR3 is TGTGCCAGCACCCAAACTAGGGGGGAGCAGTTCTTC. Amino acids: CASTQTRGEQFF.

This chain joins TRBV7-8 and TRBJ2-7; no definite D call. The CDR3 covers 17 residues. In germline, CDR1 is SGHVS, CDR2 FQNEAQ. Trimming left V 3 bases short and J 7 bases short, with 25 bases between. CDR3 region: CASSFSKLKPSAREQYF. Written as DNA, the CDR3 is TGTGCCAGCAGCTTTTCGAAACTAAAGCCATCCGCGCGGGAGCAGTACTTC. The full variable domain, rest sourced from reference TRBV7-8 and TRBJ2-7, is GAGVSQSPRYKVAKRGQDVALRCDPISGHVSLFWYQQALGQGPEFLTYFQNEAQLDKSGLPSDRFFAERPEGSVSTLKIQRTQQEDSAVYLCASSFSKLKPSAREQYFGPGTRLTVT.

Only a few counts were recorded for this clone. The chain recombines TRBV3-1 (or the pseudogene TRBV3-2) with TRBJ1-5; D is unclear. The germline V gene encodes CDR1 LGHDT and CDR2 YNNKEL (reference sequence). Trimming removed 0 bases from V and 7 bases from J, with 7 bases in between. This CDR3 is built from 13 residues. The CDR3 here is CASSQDEGQPQHF. For the CDR3, the DNA is TGTGCCAGCAGCCAAGATGAGGGACAGCCCCAGCATTTT.

This clone appeared a single time. The gene calls are TRBV6-4 and TRBJ2-1; weak D call: TRBD2 (5 bases). Germline lookup yields CDR1 MRHNA and CDR2 SNTAGT. The CDR3 extends over 12 amino acids. V was clipped by 6 bases and J by 9 bases, with 12 bases between them. CDR3 sequence (DNA): TGTGCCAGCAGAAGGAGCGGTGGTGAGCAGTTCTTC. As protein: CASRRSGGEQFF.

The chain joins TRBV25-1 to TRBJ2-1; D is possibly TRBD2 (6 bases). Germline V gives CDR1 MGHDK, CDR2 SYGVNS. The V and J ends lost 3 bases and 7 bases respectively, with 13 bases between them. This CDR3 has 14 amino acids. CDR3 loop: CASSDSGLENEQFF. The CDR3 coding sequence is TGTGCCAGCAGTGACTCGGGACTTGAAAATGAGCAGTTCTTC.

This chain connects TRBV5-1 to TRBJ1-2; tentatively, D is TRBD1 (6 bases). This CDR3 region has 14 residues. The germline V gene encodes CDR1 SGHRS and CDR2 YFSETQ. With 5 bases removed from V and 0 bases from J, the gap between germline ends came to 11 bases. DNA for the CDR3: TGCGCCAGCAGTTCCGGGACAACTAACTATGGCTACACCTTC. Protein product: CASSSGTTNYGYTF. The full variable domain, completed using reference TRBV5-1 and TRBJ1-2, is KAGVTQTPRYLIKTRGQQVTLSCSPISGHRSVSWYQQTPGQGLQFLFEYFSETQRNKGNFPGRFSGRQFSNSRSEMNVSTLELGDSALYLCASSSGTTNYGYTFGSGTRLTVV.

The rearrangement joins TRBV7-9 to TRBJ1-4; D may be TRBD1 (5 bases). This CDR3 spans 18 amino acids. The germline CDR1 and CDR2 sequences are SEHNR and FQNEAQ (reference sequence). The V end lost 1 base, the J end lost 0 bases, and 15 bases lay between the germline ends. The CDR3 DNA is TGTGCCAGCAGCTTAGGGAGACAGCTCAATTCAACTAATGAAAAACTGTTTTTT. It codes for CASSLGRQLNSTNEKLFF.

This clone was observed once. The chain carries TRBV5-1 and TRBJ2-5; TRBD1 aligns across 9 bases. Trimming removed 3 bases from V and 5 bases from J; junction bases left unmatched: 8. This CDR3 is built from 15 residues. Per the germline V gene, CDR1 is SGHRS and CDR2 is YFSETQ. The CDR3 loop reads CASSSGTGNFETQYF. The CDR3 DNA sequence: TGCGCCAGCAGCTCCGGGACAGGGAATTTTGAGACCCAGTACTTC. Full variable domain (missing parts from reference TRBV5-1 and TRBJ2-5): KAGVTQTPRYLIKTRGQQVTLSCSPISGHRSVSWYQQTPGQGLQFLFEYFSETQRNKGNFPGRFSGRQFSNSRSEMNVSTLELGDSALYLCASSSGTGNFETQYFGPGTRLLVL.

The V and J genes are TRBV7-2 and TRBJ2-3, with 7 bases that match TRBD1. The CDR3 sequence is 12 residues long. Germline CDR1 reads SGHTA; CDR2 reads FQGNSA. J was trimmed by 14 bases and V by 5 bases; bases with no gene match: 10. The CDR3 loop reads CASSVRQGIRYF. The DNA for the CDR3 is TGTGCCAGCAGCGTTCGACAGGGAATTCGGTATTTT. The full variable domain, its missing parts supplied by reference TRBV7-2 and TRBJ2-3, is GAGVSQSPSNKVTEKGKDVELRCDPISGHTALYWYRQSLGQGLEFLIYFQGNSAPDKSGLPSDRFSAERTGGSVSTLTIQRTQQEDSAVYLCASSVRQGIRYFGPGTRLTVL.

This chain uses TRBV12-5 with TRBJ1-1; D not resolved. V was trimmed by 4 bases and J by 0 bases, leaving 6 bases between them. Germline values: CDR1 LGHNT, CDR2 FRNRAP. CDR3 size: 13 residues. The CDR3 DNA reads as TGTGCTAGTGGTTCCTATTTGAACACTGAAGCTTTCTTT. This sequence encodes CASGSYLNTEAFF.

The genes are TRBV5-6 and TRBJ2-2; TRBD2 aligns across 9 bases. V lost 4 bases, J lost 8 bases, and 18 bases stayed unmatched. The CDR3 spans 18 residues. Germline CDR1 is SGHDT and CDR2 is YYEEEE. The chain's CDR3 is CASSHRFLREGRVGELFF. The CDR3 DNA reads TGTGCCAGCAGCCACCGGTTTTTGCGGGAGGGCCGTGTGGGGGAGCTGTTTTTT.

V gene TRBV27 combines with J gene TRBJ1-1; 8 bases are a match to TRBD1. Germline V CDR1 and CDR2: MNHEY, SMNVEV (reference sequence). Germline trimming cut 9 bases from V and 4 bases from J; bases unmatched to any gene: 10. The CDR3 contains 14 residues. The CDR3 DNA sequence: TGTGCCAGTCTAACAGGGGGATGGGGCACTGAAGCTTTCTTT. Protein: CASLTGGWGTEAFF.

The V and J genes are TRBV19 and TRBJ2-3; D ambiguous. The CDR3 consists of 13 residues. The V gene lost 3 bases and the J gene lost 4 bases, with 8 bases spanning the gap. Germline CDR1 is LNHDA and CDR2 is SQIVND (reference sequence). For the CDR3, the DNA is TGTGCCAGTAGTATTGGTCTAGCAGATACGCAGTATTTT. Protein sequence: CASSIGLADTQYF.

J is TRBJ2-1 and V is TRBV7-2, with D unresolved. CDR3 length equals 12 residues. Germline V gene lookup returns CDR1 SGHTA and CDR2 FQGNSA. Trimming stripped 8 bases from V and 10 bases from J, with 15 bases between. CDR3 amino acids: CASARPGWEQFF. The DNA of the CDR3 is TGTGCCAGCGCCAGACCGGGTTGGGAGCAGTTCTTC.

The V call is TRBV28, the J call TRBJ2-5; maybe TRBD1 (5 bases). Between the trimmed V and J ends, which lost 3 bases and 8 bases, there was a span of 16 bases. Germline CDR1 MDHEN, CDR2 SYDVKM. The CDR3 consists of 14 residues. The CDR3 sequence is CASSFPWGEDTQYF. The CDR3 region has the DNA TGTGCCAGCAGTTTCCCATGGGGCGAGGACACCCAGTACTTC.

The V and J genes are TRBV6-5 and TRBJ2-7, with D possibly being TRBD2 (5 bases). Trimming removed 7 bases from V and 6 bases from J, with 19 bases in between. This CDR3 has 14 residues. Germline V lookup: CDR1 MNHEY, CDR2 SVGAGI. The CDR3 loop is CASTSPGVGGEQYF. The CDR3, as DNA: TGTGCCAGCACCTCCCCTGGGGTTGGAGGCGAGCAGTACTTC.